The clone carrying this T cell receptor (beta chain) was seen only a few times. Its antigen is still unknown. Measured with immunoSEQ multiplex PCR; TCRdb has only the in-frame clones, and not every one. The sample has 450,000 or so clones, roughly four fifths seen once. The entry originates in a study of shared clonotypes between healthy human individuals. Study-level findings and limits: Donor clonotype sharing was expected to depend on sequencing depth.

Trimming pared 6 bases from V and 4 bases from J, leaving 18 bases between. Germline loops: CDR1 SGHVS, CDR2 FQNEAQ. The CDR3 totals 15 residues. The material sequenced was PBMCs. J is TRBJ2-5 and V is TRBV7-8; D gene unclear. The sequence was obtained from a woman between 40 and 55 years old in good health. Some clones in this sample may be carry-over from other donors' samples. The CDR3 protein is CASSRDVGAAETQYF. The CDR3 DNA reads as TGTGCCAGCAGTCGAGATGTGGGCGCTGCAGAGACCCAGTACTTC.